The 23 T cell receptor beta chains listed next were all sequenced from one sample in a study of cytotoxic CD8 clonotypes in ibrutinib-treated CLL. Repertoires were generated with immunoSEQ multiplex PCR, while TCRdb's copy carries only in-frame clones and drops some. The profile shows roughly 38,000 clones, approximately 48% of them singletons. The sequencing here drew on PBMCs, taken before ibrutinib treatment. Receptors originate from a human donor with chronic lymphocytic leukemia.

The chain uses TRBV27 and TRBJ1-6; possible D gene TRBD1, 6 bases. Germline V gene sequence: CDR1 MNHEY, CDR2 SMNVEV (reference sequence). V dropped 8 bases and J dropped 9 bases, with 23 bases sitting between them. This CDR3 has 16 residues. CDR3 in amino acids: CASGNTGYGLGSPLHF. CDR3 coding DNA: TGTGCCAGCGGCAACACAGGGTATGGGTTAGGTTCACCCCTCCACTTT.

V and J are TRBV6-5 and TRBJ2-7, with D hard to call. This CDR3 is built from 13 residues. CDR1 is MNHEY and CDR2 is SVGAGI in the germline V gene. The ends were cut back, 6 bases at V and 6 bases at J, with 15 bases in the middle. CDR3 protein: CASSPPGTTEQYF. The CDR3 nucleotides read TGTGCCAGCAGCCCACCGGGTACGACCGAGCAGTACTTC.

In its sample, this clone was seen a few times. This chain joins TRBV4-1 and TRBJ1-6; a weak D match, TRBD1 (5 bases). The germline V and J ends were trimmed by 3 bases and 6 bases, with 15 bases remaining between them. Germline V gives CDR1 MGHRA, CDR2 YSYEKL. The CDR3 consists of 16 residues. The DNA for the CDR3 is TGCGCCAGCAGCCACCGAGAATCAGGGCCTAATTCACCCCTCCACTTT. It codes for CASSHRESGPNSPLHF.

In its sample, this clone was seen a few times. The chain uses TRBV7-9 and TRBJ2-7; D uncertain. CDR3 length equals 14 residues. Germline lookup yields CDR1 SEHNR and CDR2 FQNEAQ (reference sequence). Trimming stripped 1 base from V and 6 bases from J, with 13 bases between. CDR3 loop: CASSLELESAEQYF. The CDR3 DNA sequence: TGTGCCAGCAGCTTAGAGCTAGAGTCCGCCGAGCAGTACTTC.

This clone appeared many times. The chain has TRBV6-1 and TRBJ1-1; D unresolved. Germline V gene lookup returns CDR1 MNHNS and CDR2 SASEGT. The CDR3 runs to 11 residues. Trimming pared 5 bases from V and 10 bases from J, leaving 11 bases between. CDR3 region: CASSYGLRAFF. CDR3 in DNA: TGTGCCAGCAGTTACGGCTTGAGAGCTTTCTTT.

V gene TRBV2 combines with J gene TRBJ2-1, with D possibly called TRBD1 or TRBD2 (5 bases each). The CDR3 spans 15 residues. The V and J ends lost 5 bases and 3 bases respectively, with 14 bases between them. Germline-derived CDR1 and CDR2 are SNHLY and FYNNEI. The CDR3 loop reads CASSTEGGGYNEQFF. The DNA for the CDR3 is TGTGCCAGCAGTACAGAGGGTGGGGGCTACAATGAGCAGTTCTTC.

A few counts support this clone. The chain joins TRBV25-1 to TRBJ2-2; TRBD1 aligns across 9 bases. Germline values: CDR1 MGHDK, CDR2 SYGVNS. V shed 10 bases, J shed 3 bases, and the junction held 6 bases outside the gene matches. The CDR3 runs to 14 residues. The CDR3 region has the DNA TGTGCCACCTCGGACAGGGGCGACACCGGGGAGCTGTTTTTT. Translating gives CATSDRGDTGELFF. The variable domain in full, with the rest retrieved from reference TRBV25-1 and TRBJ2-2, is EADIYQTPRYLVIGTGKKITLECSQTMGHDKMYWYQQDPGMELHLIHYSYGVNSTEKGDLSSESTVSRIRTEHFPLTLESARPSHTSQYLCATSDRGDTGELFFGEGSRLTVL.

This clone was observed a few times. V is TRBV19 and J is TRBJ2-7; no reliable D call. Per germline, CDR1 LNHDA and CDR2 SQIVND (reference sequence). Trimming pared 0 bases from V and 3 bases from J, leaving 12 bases between. The CDR3 loop spans 15 amino acids. The CDR3 region has the DNA TGTGCCAGTAGTATAGAGTCCGTGGTCAGCTACGAGCAGTACTTC. This sequence encodes CASSIESVVSYEQYF.

Only a few counts were recorded for this clone. This chain links TRBV6-5 with TRBJ1-6; 8 bases align to TRBD1. V shed 6 bases, J shed 9 bases, and the junction held 10 bases outside the gene matches. CDR1 MNHEY and CDR2 SVGAGI come from the germline V gene. This CDR3 is 15 amino acids long. This CDR3 is CASSPPTGVGSPLHF. Here the CDR3 DNA reads TGTGCCAGCAGCCCCCCGACAGGGGTAGGTTCACCCCTCCACTTT.

The chain recombines TRBV9 with TRBJ2-1, with D maybe TRBD1 (7 bases). With 4 bases removed from V and 0 bases from J, the gap between germline ends came to 20 bases. CDR3 size: 18 residues. Germline CDR1 SGDLS, CDR2 YYNGEE. This CDR3 reads CASSPGGSGDSSYNEQFF. CDR3 DNA: TGTGCCAGCAGCCCCGGGGGTTCAGGGGACAGCTCCTACAATGAGCAGTTCTTC.

The genes are TRBV6-5 and TRBJ2-7; D is ambiguous. The CDR3 totals 14 residues. CDR1 MNHEY and CDR2 SVGAGI come from the germline V gene. Trimming stripped 5 bases from V and 2 bases from J, with 13 bases between. CDR3 DNA: TGTGCCAGCAGTGAAGTTGCCAGGCCCTACGAGCAGTACTTC. This sequence encodes CASSEVARPYEQYF.

This clone was counted only a few times. The J gene is TRBJ1-1, the V gene TRBV10-3, with 8 positions matching TRBD1. Germline CDR1 and CDR2: ENHRY and SYGVKD. This CDR3 spans 13 amino acids. V trimming: 6 bases; J trimming: 4 bases; junction bases outside the gene matches: 4. The CDR3 DNA reads as TGTGCCATCAGGGACAGGGTCGGCACTGAAGCTTTCTTT. Amino acid sequence: CAIRDRVGTEAFF.

This clone was counted a single time. The chain carries TRBV28 and TRBJ2-5; D may be TRBD1 (5 bases). The germline gives CDR1 MDHEN, CDR2 SYDVKM. V shed 6 bases and J shed 1 base, with 9 bases lying between them. This CDR3 spans 13 amino acids. The CDR3 DNA reads TGTGCCAGCAGACTCGACAGCCAAGAGACCCAGTACTTC. Residues: CASRLDSQETQYF.

V and J are TRBV21-1 and TRBJ1-1; TRBD1 is taken as the D call from the table, unchecked against the DNA. TRBV21-1 is labeled a pseudogene. The CDR3 spans 17 residues. The CDR3 protein is CASGGGDRILMNTEAFF. The CDR3 DNA reads as TGTGCCAGCGGGGGTGGGGACAGGATCCTTATGAACACTGAAGCTTTCTTT.

There are a few counts of this clone. The identical CDR3 is also encoded by other nucleotide sequences in the sample. The chain couples TRBV7-9 to TRBJ1-1; the D is unclear. Germline CDR1 is SEHNR and CDR2 is FQNEAQ (reference sequence). Trimming cost V 3 bases and J 0 bases, with 11 bases left between them. There are 15 residues in the CDR3. The CDR3: CASSLVAGLNTEAFF. The CDR3 DNA sequence: TGTGCCAGCAGCTTGGTGGCAGGACTGAACACTGAAGCTTTCTTT.

The genes are TRBV7-3 and TRBJ2-1; 8 positions agree with TRBD2. The germline CDR1 and CDR2 sequences are SGHTA and FQGTGA. CDR3 length: 14 residues. With V trimmed by 2 bases and J by 6 bases, 3 bases remained unmatched. Here the CDR3 reads CASSLRGTSNEQFF. DNA of the CDR3: TGTGCCAGCAGCTTACGGGGGACTAGCAATGAGCAGTTCTTC. Filled out from reference TRBV7-3 and TRBJ2-1, the complete variable domain reads GAGVSQTPSNKVTEKGKYVELRCDPISGHTALYWYRQSLGQGPEFLIYFQGTGAADDSGLPNDRFFAVRPEGSVSTLKIQRTERGDSAVYLCASSLRGTSNEQFFGPGTRLTVL.

The rearrangement uses TRBV11-1 and TRBJ1-6; D unclear. With 5 bases removed from V and 8 bases from J, the gap between germline ends came to 10 bases. CDR3 length: 13 amino acids. CDR1 SGHAT and CDR2 FQDESV come from the germline V gene (reference sequence). CDR3 loop: CASSPGGHSPLHF. The CDR3 region has the DNA TGTGCCAGCAGCCCAGGAGGACATTCACCCCTCCACTTT.

The CDR3 bases are TGTGCCAGCAGCCCGTCCGGGACAGGGGTTGGTACGCAGTATTTT. Its protein product is CASSPSGTGVGTQYF. The V and J genes are TRBV7-8 and TRBJ2-3; 10 bases line up with TRBD1. CDR1 and CDR2 from the germline V gene are SGHVS and FQNEAQ. The CDR3 sequence is 15 residues long. The V segment lost 5 bases and the J segment 8 bases; nucleotides outside the gene matches: 10. Supplemented by reference TRBV7-8 and TRBJ2-3, the full variable domain reads GAGVSQSPRYKVAKRGQDVALRCDPISGHVSLFWYQQALGQGPEFLTYFQNEAQLDKSGLPSDRFFAERPEGSVSTLKIQRTQQEDSAVYLCASSPSGTGVGTQYFGPGTRLTVL.

The V gene is TRBV5-1, the J gene TRBJ1-6; D is unclear. The V gene's germline CDR1 is SGHRS and CDR2 YFSETQ. V was clipped by 5 bases and J by 8 bases, with 11 bases between them. This CDR3 is 13 amino acids long. DNA for the CDR3: TGCGCCAGCAGGTCCGCGGATGATTCACCCCTCCACTTT. Amino acids: CASRSADDSPLHF.

This chain joins TRBV27 and TRBJ1-5, with 8 bases that match TRBD1. The V segment lost 5 bases and the J segment 0 bases; nucleotides outside the gene matches: 9. CDR1 and CDR2 from the germline V gene are MNHEY and SMNVEV (reference sequence). The CDR3 length is 17 residues. The CDR3 sequence is CASSAVTGGTSNQPQHF. CDR3 coding DNA: TGTGCCAGCAGTGCTGTAACAGGGGGAACTAGCAATCAGCCCCAGCATTTT.

The table lists this clone with a count of one. The genes are TRBV11-3 and TRBJ2-6; D possibly corresponds to TRBD2 (6 bases). The germline V gene has CDR1 SGHNT and CDR2 YENEEA. The CDR3 length is 15 residues. Deletions cut 4 bases from V and 2 bases from J, with 9 bases between. As DNA, the CDR3 is TGTGCCAGCAGCTCGGGGGACCCTGGGGCCAACGTCCTGACTTTC. It specifies CASSSGDPGANVLTF. The full variable domain, with the rest looked up from reference TRBV11-3 and TRBJ2-6, is EAGVVQSPRYKIIEKKQPVAFWCNPISGHNTLYWYLQNLGQGPELLIRYENEEAVDDSQLPKDRFSAERLKGVDSTLKIQPAELGDSAVYLCASSSGDPGANVLTFGAGSRLTVL.

CDR3 DNA sequence: TGTGCCAGCAGCCCCCGCGGGGGAGGGCACTACACAGATACGCAGTATTTT. Protein: CASSPRGGGHYTDTQYF. The chain carries TRBV9 and TRBJ2-3; 7 bases line up with TRBD2. This CDR3 has 17 residues. The V gene end was trimmed by 4 bases and the J gene end by 2 bases; junction bases not matched to a gene: 13. The germline gives CDR1 SGDLS, CDR2 YYNGEE.

CDR3 coding DNA: TGTGCCAGCAGTCTCAGGGGGCGAGAGACCCAGTACTTC. This encodes CASSLRGRETQYF. The V gene is TRBV5-6, the J gene TRBJ2-5; 8 bases agree with TRBD1. The ends lost 5 bases at V and 4 bases at J; junction bases unmatched: 4. The CDR3 has 13 amino acids. Germline V gene lookup returns CDR1 SGHDT and CDR2 YYEEEE.